The 29 T cell receptor beta chains given below trace back to one sample, sequenced in a study of beta chain features in type 1 diabetes. Overall study findings and caveats: TCRB CDR3s from Type 1 diabetes patients were moderately but significantly shorter in all four CD4+ subsets.

Reverse transcription of all isolated RNA meant that expressed TCRB transcripts were sequenced. The method was immunoSEQ multiplex PCR; TCRdb's version includes in-frame clones alone and lacks a portion of them. The sample yields approximately 270,000 clones, roughly an eighth seen once. What these receptors recognize is not known. Sequencing input: naive CD4+ T cells from blood. The receptors were gathered from a man aged 25 to 40 with type 1 diabetes.

The V gene is TRBV7-2, the J gene TRBJ2-3; 7 bases are shared with TRBD2. In germline, CDR1 is SGHTA, CDR2 FQGNSA. The J segment lost 5 bases and the V segment lost 2 bases, leaving 7 bases of the junction unmatched. CDR3 length: 15 amino acids. The CDR3 loop is CASSLKTSLRDTQYF. The CDR3 region has the DNA TGTGCCAGCAGCTTAAAGACTAGCTTAAGAGATACGCAGTATTTT.

To note about this clone: At one end, the junction sequence differs from germline, possibly due to a read error. The chain uses TRBV5-1 and TRBJ2-1, with a tentative D call TRBD2 (6 bases). Germline V gene sequence: CDR1 SGHRS, CDR2 YFSETQ. There are 15 residues in the CDR3. CDR3 sequence: CASRLEGISYNEQFF. CDR3 nucleotides: TGCGCCAGCAGATTGGAGGGGATATCCTACAATGAGCAGTTCTTC.

This clone was recorded a few times. V and J are TRBV19 and TRBJ2-7, with D possibly matching TRBD1 (6 bases). The germline V and J ends were trimmed by 5 bases and 4 bases, with 12 bases remaining between them. Germline loops: CDR1 LNHDA, CDR2 SQIVND (reference sequence). This CDR3 spans 13 amino acids. The chain's CDR3 is CASSLPQGYEQYF. The DNA for the CDR3 is TGTGCCAGTAGTCTTCCACAGGGATACGAGCAGTACTTC.

There are a few counts of this clone. The V call is TRBV5-4, the J call TRBJ2-1, with 7 bases that match TRBD2. The CDR3 totals 15 residues. With 7 bases clipped from V and 6 bases from J, the junction kept 13 bases outside the gene matches. The germline V gene has CDR1 SGHNT and CDR2 YYREEE (reference sequence). This chain's CDR3 is CASPRRAGAFNEQFF. CDR3 sequence (DNA): TGTGCCAGCCCCCGGAGGGCGGGAGCGTTCAATGAGCAGTTCTTC.

The chain is built from TRBV20-1 and TRBJ1-5; unclear D gene. The ends were cut back, 3 bases at V and 4 bases at J, with 4 bases in the middle. The CDR3 runs 11 residues. CDR1 is DFQATT, CDR2 SNEGSKA, per germline (reference sequence). The CDR3 nucleotides are TGCAGTGCTAGGTCAAATCAGCCCCAGCATTTT. It yields the protein CSARSNQPQHF.

This clone has a handful of counts. V is TRBV19 and J is TRBJ2-5; 8 bases match TRBD2. V gave up 9 bases and J gave up 1 base; unmatched junction bases: 4. Germline values: CDR1 LNHDA, CDR2 SQIVND (reference sequence). The CDR3 loop spans 13 amino acids. DNA for the CDR3: TGTGCCAGCTCTAGCGGGTCCCAAGAGACCCAGTACTTC. Translation gives CASSSGSQETQYF. The variable domain in full, completed from reference TRBV19 and TRBJ2-5, reads DGGITQSPKYLFRKEGQNVTLSCEQNLNHDAMYWYRQDPGQGLRLIYYSQIVNDFQKGDIAEGYSVSREKKESFPLTVTSAQKNPTAFYLCASSSGSQETQYFGPGTRLLVL.

The gene calls are TRBV13 and TRBJ1-3, with D tentatively TRBD1 (6 bases). The CDR3 is 14 amino acids. V shed 5 bases and J shed 7 bases, with 15 bases lying between them. Germline CDR1 is PRHDT and CDR2 is FYEKMQ (reference sequence). The CDR3 sequence: CASSPWGGKNTIYF. CDR3 nucleotide sequence: TGTGCCAGCAGCCCCTGGGGGGGCAAGAACACCATATATTTT.

The chain couples TRBV6-6 to TRBJ2-7, with D hard to call. The CDR3 is 14 residues long. CDR1 and CDR2 from the germline V gene are MNHNY and SVGAGI (reference sequence). The V gene lost 5 bases and the J gene lost 7 bases, with 18 bases spanning the gap. The chain's CDR3 is CASSRLNQAREQYF. The DNA for the CDR3 is TGTGCCAGCAGTCGACTTAATCAAGCTCGGGAGCAGTACTTC.

This clone was counted only a few times. J is TRBJ2-3 and V is TRBV4-3; no definite D call. With 0 bases removed from V and 2 bases from J, the gap between germline ends came to 9 bases. The CDR3 totals 15 residues. CDR1 and CDR2 (germline): LGHNA, YSLEER. Here the CDR3 DNA reads TGCGCCAGCAGCCAAGATCGCGGTTACACAGATACGCAGTATTTT. Translated: CASSQDRGYTDTQYF.

Comment on this clone: The sample has other DNA sequences that encode this CDR3 too. V gene TRBV28 combines with J gene TRBJ2-2; D uncertain. V was shortened by 4 bases and J by 2 bases, with 2 bases between the two germline ends. CDR3 length equals 12 residues. CDR1 is MDHEN and CDR2 is SYDVKM in the germline V gene. CDR3 DNA: TGTGCCAGCAGTTCTAACACCGGGGAGCTGTTTTTT. Its protein product is CASSSNTGELFF.

The V and J genes are TRBV27 and TRBJ2-7; 9 nucleotides line up with TRBD1. CDR3 length: 15 amino acids. CDR1 and CDR2 (germline): MNHEY, SMNVEV (reference sequence). V trimming: 6 bases; J trimming: 5 bases; junction bases outside the gene matches: 11. The CDR3 bases are TGTGCCAGCAGACCCCGGGGACAGGGTCTCCACGAGCAGTACTTC. This encodes CASRPRGQGLHEQYF.

This clone was found a few times. The gene calls are TRBV7-9 and TRBJ2-1, with 7 bases matching TRBD2. The CDR3 is made up of 15 amino acids. Germline CDR1 SEHNR, CDR2 FQNEAQ (reference sequence). After removal of 6 bases from V and 0 bases from J, the junction contained 5 bases not matched to a gene. The CDR3 DNA reads as TGTGCCAGCAGTGGCTGGGGGGGCTCCTACAATGAGCAGTTCTTC. Encoded protein: CASSGWGGSYNEQFF.

This clone was detected only a few times. This chain uses TRBV6-6 with TRBJ2-3, with D tentatively TRBD2 (5 bases). Germline lookup yields CDR1 MNHNY and CDR2 SVGAGI (reference sequence). The V gene lost 5 bases and the J gene lost 1 base, with 7 bases spanning the gap. The CDR3 runs 13 residues. CDR3 coding DNA: TGTGCCAGCAGTGGGAGCGGCACAGATACGCAGTATTTT. Amino acid sequence: CASSGSGTDTQYF.

This clone was seen more than once but under ten times. The chain uses TRBV9 and TRBJ2-1; D may be TRBD2 (6 bases). V lost 3 bases and J 10 bases, leaving 11 bases between the germline ends. Germline lookup yields CDR1 SGDLS and CDR2 YYNGEE. The CDR3 contains 12 residues. DNA of the CDR3: TGTGCCAGCAGCGCGGAGGGATTAGAGCAGTTCTTC. This sequence encodes CASSAEGLEQFF.

There are a few counts of this clone. The genes are TRBV30 and TRBJ2-1, with D possibly matching TRBD2 (6 bases). The V and J ends lost 3 bases and 3 bases respectively, with 12 bases between them. CDR3 size: 14 residues. From germline, CDR1 is GTSNPN and CDR2 SVGIG (reference sequence). CDR3: CAWSSGTFYNEQFF. Written as DNA, the CDR3 is TGTGCCTGGAGCTCCGGGACTTTCTACAATGAGCAGTTCTTC.

This clone appeared a few times. This CDR3 reads CASSGGEAGAYEQYF. The CDR3 DNA follows: TGTGCCAGCAGCGGAGGTGAGGCGGGAGCCTACGAGCAGTACTTC. The rearrangement joins TRBV6-5 to TRBJ2-7; 7 nucleotides line up with TRBD2. The germline gives CDR1 MNHEY, CDR2 SVGAGI. The CDR3 runs to 15 residues. Unmatched junction bases numbered 10, after V lost 6 bases and J lost 2 bases.

This chain uses TRBV6-4 with TRBJ2-2; 8 bases match TRBD1. CDR1 and CDR2 from the germline V gene are MRHNA and SNTAGT. The V segment lost 3 bases and the J segment 3 bases; nucleotides outside the gene matches: 0. CDR3 length: 14 amino acids. CDR3 bases: TGTGCCAGCAGTGAACAGGGGGACACCGGGGAGCTGTTTTTT. It encodes CASSEQGDTGELFF.

The chain couples TRBV6-6 to TRBJ1-2; D may be TRBD1 (5 bases). The germline V and J ends were trimmed by 4 bases and 4 bases, with 7 bases remaining between them. The germline gives CDR1 MNHNY, CDR2 SVGAGI (reference sequence). The CDR3 consists of 12 residues. CDR3 in DNA: TGTGCCAGCAGTTCGACAGTCTATGGCTACACCTTC. It translates to CASSSTVYGYTF.

The CDR3 sequence: CASSLQSRELFF. Here the CDR3 DNA reads TGTGCCAGCAGTTTACAGAGCCGGGAGCTGTTTTTT. The chain combines TRBV2 with TRBJ2-2; no clear D gene. The CDR3 has 12 amino acids. Germline CDR1 SNHLY, CDR2 FYNNEI. V was shortened by 5 bases and J by 9 bases, with 10 bases between the two germline ends.

J is TRBJ2-5 and V is TRBV28, with 8 bases fitting TRBD1. Germline CDR1 is MDHEN and CDR2 is SYDVKM. Germline trimming cut 3 bases from V and 1 base from J; bases unmatched to any gene: 4. The CDR3 is 15 amino acids. The CDR3 loop reads CASSLGTGPQETQYF. Written as DNA, the CDR3 is TGTGCCAGCAGTTTGGGGACAGGTCCCCAAGAGACCCAGTACTTC.

The V call is TRBV30, the J call TRBJ1-1; TRBD1 aligns across 8 bases. Germline lookup yields CDR1 GTSNPN and CDR2 SVGIG (reference sequence). The CDR3 is 15 amino acids. V was pared by 3 bases and J by 5 bases, with 11 bases of the junction left unmatched. The CDR3 reads CAWRRPQGVGTEAFF. For the CDR3, the DNA is TGTGCCTGGAGGAGGCCACAGGGGGTGGGAACTGAAGCTTTCTTT. Supplemented by reference TRBV30 and TRBJ1-1, the full variable domain reads SQTIHQWPATLVQPVGSPLSLECTVEGTSNPNLYWYRQAAGRGLQLLFYSVGIGQISSEVPQNLSASRPQDRQFILSSKKLLLSDSGFYLCAWRRPQGVGTEAFFGQGTRLTVV.

This clone was seen a few times. This chain connects TRBV7-2 to TRBJ2-1; weak D call: TRBD2 (6 bases). The CDR3 length is 15 residues. The V end was cut by 2 bases, the J end by 7 bases, with 15 bases between. Germline V gives CDR1 SGHTA, CDR2 FQGNSA. CDR3 in DNA: TGTGCCAGCAGCTTACAGGGAGGTATGGGTAATGAGCAGTTCTTC. Translation: CASSLQGGMGNEQFF.

Here the CDR3 reads CASREGQLLEAFF. The CDR3 bases are TGTGCCAGCCGAGAGGGACAGTTACTTGAAGCTTTCTTT. This rearrangement joins TRBV6-1 to TRBJ1-1; 7 bases agree with TRBD1. This CDR3 is 13 amino acids long. Germline CDR1 MNHNS, CDR2 SASEGT. V gave up 8 bases and J gave up 7 bases; unmatched junction bases: 10.

The chain combines TRBV5-4 with TRBJ2-5; TRBD2 agrees at 12 bases. Germline-derived CDR1 and CDR2 are SGHNT and YYREEE (reference sequence). Trimming at V came to 3 bases and at J to 9 bases, leaving 9 bases not matched to a gene. The CDR3 has 15 amino acids. The CDR3 spells CASSSGGTSGPAQYF. DNA of the CDR3: TGTGCCAGCAGCTCGGGAGGGACTAGCGGGCCGGCCCAGTACTTC.

The gene calls are TRBV27 and TRBJ2-7; 8 bases map to TRBD2. J was trimmed by 2 bases and V by 6 bases; bases with no gene match: 9. Germline values: CDR1 MNHEY, CDR2 SMNVEV (reference sequence). This CDR3 contains 15 residues. CDR3 DNA: TGTGCCAGCAGGGGAACCAGCGGGGGTACCTACGAGCAGTACTTC. Translating it yields CASRGTSGGTYEQYF.

CDR3: CSVRLEGDSEQYF. DNA of the CDR3: TGCAGCGTTCGGTTAGAAGGGGACAGCGAGCAGTACTTC. The V and J genes are TRBV29-1 and TRBJ2-5, with TRBD1 identical over 7 bases. The end of the DNA aligns better with TRBJ2-7, so the J call may be wrong. CDR3 size: 13 residues. CDR1 and CDR2 (germline): SQVTM, ANQGSEA.

This clone occurred once. The chain employs TRBV7-9 and TRBJ2-1, with 11 bases aligning to TRBD2. The V and J ends lost 3 bases and 6 bases, in that order; junction bases with no gene match: 7. Germline CDR1 reads SEHNR; CDR2 reads FQNEAQ (reference sequence). The CDR3 consists of 16 residues. CDR3 residues: CASSFFETSGTNEQFF. CDR3 nucleotides: TGTGCCAGCAGCTTTTTTGAGACTAGCGGGACCAATGAGCAGTTCTTC. The full variable domain, its missing parts supplied by reference TRBV7-9 and TRBJ2-1, is DTGVSQNPRHKITKRGQNVTFRCDPISEHNRLYWYRQTLGQGPEFLTYFQNEAQLEKSRLLSDRFSAERPKGSFSTLEIQRTEQGDSAMYLCASSFFETSGTNEQFFGPGTRLTVL.

The J gene is TRBJ1-2, the V gene TRBV6-1; TRBD1 agrees at 8 bases. This CDR3 is built from 13 residues. In germline, CDR1 is MNHNS, CDR2 SASEGT. V gave up 4 bases and J gave up 6 bases; unmatched junction bases: 4. The chain's CDR3 is CASSGTGRNGYTF. CDR3 nucleotides: TGTGCCAGCAGTGGGACAGGGCGAAATGGCTACACCTTC.

The genes are TRBV20-1 and TRBJ1-2; D call uncertain. CDR3 length: 11 amino acids. V was clipped by 8 bases and J by 4 bases, with 11 bases between them. The germline V gene has CDR1 DFQATT and CDR2 SNEGSKA (reference sequence). CDR3 sequence reads: CSSNRGYGYTF. The CDR3, as DNA: TGCAGTTCGAATCGGGGCTATGGCTACACCTTC.